The present TCR beta chain was sequenced within a study of vaccination and CD4 T cells after COVID-19. Cultured CD4+ T cells had their DNA profiled by the Oncomine TCR Beta short-read assay. In TCRdb, the PCR reads were re-called with MiXCR into one record per CDR3 protein. The sample consists of 15,000 to 20,000 distinct CDR3 sequences, more than 55% of them appearing once. Described treatment: approximately 10-day PBMC culture with coronavirus spike peptide pools or control peptides (ViraFEST assay). There are a few counts of this clonotype. Antigen unknown. From germline, CDR1 is SEHNR and CDR2 FQNEAQ (reference sequence). The V end was cut by 3 bases, the J end by 2 bases, with 13 bases between. CDR3 length equals 15 residues.

The rearrangement joins TRBV7-9 to TRBJ1-1; D is undetermined. Source material: CD4+ T cells from blood, cultured in vitro. The sequence was obtained from a human donor who had recovered from COVID-19. For the CDR3, the DNA is TGTGCCAGCAGCTTGCCCTCCGATCTCAACACTGAAGCTTTCTTT. Translated: CASSLPSDLNTEAFF.